Listed here is a single T cell receptor (beta chain). As handled by the study authors: The assay estimated nucleated cells by amplifying reference gene primers. The repertoire was sequenced with immunoSEQ multiplex PCR; TCRdb's copy has only in-frame clones and lacks some. That table supplies the V and J calls and clone size; D and trimming were determined from the DNA. The data hold approximately 69,000 clones, with roughly 79% observed a single time. The record originates from a study of blood T cell repertoires in COVID-19. About the study: Specimens from acute and convalescent COVID-19 originated in the United States, Italy and Spain.

V dropped 2 bases and J dropped 3; count of bases not matched to a gene: 3. The CDR3 length is 17 residues. Germline V CDR1 and CDR2: SGHRS, YFSETQ. This receptor was obtained from a woman between 65 and 79 years old with acute or convalescent COVID-19. This chain connects TRBV5-1 to TRBJ2-1, with 15 bases that match TRBD2. Input material: peripheral blood. In DNA form, the CDR3 reads TGCGCCAGCAGCTTAGGACTAGCGGGAGGGGGCTACAATGAGCAGTTCTTC. Protein product: CASSLGLAGGGYNEQFF.